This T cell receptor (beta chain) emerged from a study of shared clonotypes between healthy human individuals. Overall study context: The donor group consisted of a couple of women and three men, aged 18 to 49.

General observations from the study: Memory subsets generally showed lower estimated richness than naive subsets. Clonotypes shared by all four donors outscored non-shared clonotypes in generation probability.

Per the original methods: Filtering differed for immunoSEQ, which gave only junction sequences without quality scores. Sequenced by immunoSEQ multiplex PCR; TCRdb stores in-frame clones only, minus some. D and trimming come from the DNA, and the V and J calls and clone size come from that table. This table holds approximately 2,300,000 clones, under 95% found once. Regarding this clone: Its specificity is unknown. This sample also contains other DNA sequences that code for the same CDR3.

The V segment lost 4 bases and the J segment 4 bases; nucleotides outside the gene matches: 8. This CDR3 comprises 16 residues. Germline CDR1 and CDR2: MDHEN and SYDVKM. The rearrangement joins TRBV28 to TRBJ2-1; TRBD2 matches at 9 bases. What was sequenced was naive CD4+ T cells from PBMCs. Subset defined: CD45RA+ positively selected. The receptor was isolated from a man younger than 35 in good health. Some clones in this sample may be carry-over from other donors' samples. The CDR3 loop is CASSSRLAEKYNEQFF. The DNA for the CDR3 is TGTGCCAGCAGTTCTCGACTAGCGGAAAAATACAATGAGCAGTTCTTC.